The present TCR beta chain was sequenced within a study of molecular identifiers for immune sequencing clone quantification. RNA fractions of 10%, 30% or 50% and about 18,000 to 1,100,000 sorted cells were the source of naive CD8 libraries. TCRdb re-called the PCR reads with MiXCR, one entry per CDR3 protein. The repertoire includes about 9,700 distinct CDR3 sequences, roughly 19% of them detected once, and around 1.8% sits in the top ten. Study-wide results and caveats: Spiked Jurkat TCR RNA from one cell was reportedly detectable among around 1 million naive cells.

About this clonotype: Antigen specificity is unknown.

The V segment lost 4 bases and the J segment 5 bases; nucleotides outside the gene matches: 8. Germline CDR1 LGHNT, CDR2 FRNRAP. The CDR3 runs to 15 residues. This clonotype was sampled from a human donor in good health. Some libraries in this study had Jurkat cell RNA spiked in. Sequences were obtained from naive CD8+ T cells from blood, with Jurkat cell RNA spiked in. Subset reported: FACS-sorted CD8+CD4-CCR7+CD45RA+ naive T cells. V usage is TRBV12-5 and J usage is TRBJ2-1, with TRBD2 identical over 7 bases. The CDR3 region has the DNA TGTGCTAGTGGTTCTTACCCTAGCGGTGACAATGAGCAGTTCTTC. Protein sequence: CASGSYPSGDNEQFF.